The 27 T cell receptor beta chains given below trace back to one sample, sequenced in a study of OX40 agonist ivuxolimab in advanced cancers. The method was immunoSEQ multiplex PCR; TCRdb's version includes in-frame clones alone and lacks a portion of them. Among 60,000 to 80,000 clones listed, approximately 84% were seen once. Specimen: CD4+ or CD8+ T cells sorted from blood, collected in a trial of the OX40 agonist ivuxolimab. These TCRs come from an adult with an advanced solid tumor such as melanoma, head and neck, liver or kidney cancer.

The rearrangement joins TRBV29-1 to TRBJ2-7, with TRBD1 matching over 9 bases. V dropped 7 bases and J dropped 7; count of bases not matched to a gene: 17. The CDR3 covers 15 residues. In germline, CDR1 is SQVTM, CDR2 ANQGSEA. The CDR3 DNA sequence: TGCAGCGCTACTCATGCCGGGACAGGGTCGGGGGAGCAGTACTTC. Translating it yields CSATHAGTGSGEQYF.

The chain couples TRBV7-9 to TRBJ2-3, with D possibly being TRBD1 or TRBD2 (5 bases each). The V gene lost 2 bases and the J gene lost 0 bases, with 6 bases spanning the gap. Germline loops: CDR1 SEHNR, CDR2 FQNEAQ (reference sequence). This CDR3 is 14 amino acids long. The CDR3 DNA reads as TGTGCCAGCAGCTTATGGGGGAGCACAGATACGCAGTATTTT. It specifies CASSLWGSTDTQYF.

As to this clone: Germline and junction disagree at one end, which may indicate a read error. The J gene is TRBJ1-1, the V gene TRBV5-1; possible D gene TRBD1, 5 bases. The CDR3 runs 13 residues. Germline CDR1 reads SGHRS; CDR2 reads YFSETQ. The CDR3 coding sequence is TGCGCCAGCAGTTTGGGTGGGGGGACTGAAGCTTTCTTT. Amino acid sequence: CASSLGGGTEAFF.

The rearrangement uses TRBV7-2 and TRBJ1-6; D is possibly TRBD1 (6 bases). V was pared by 3 bases and J by 10 bases, with 10 bases between. This CDR3 is built from 13 residues. Germline loops: CDR1 SGHTA, CDR2 FQGNSA. The CDR3 coding sequence is TGTGCCAGCAGCTTTAGAGGGGGATCACCCCTCCACTTT. This sequence encodes CASSFRGGSPLHF. The whole variable domain, filled in from reference TRBV7-2 and TRBJ1-6, reads GAGVSQSPSNKVTEKGKDVELRCDPISGHTALYWYRQSLGQGLEFLIYFQGNSAPDKSGLPSDRFSAERTGGSVSTLTIQRTQQEDSAVYLCASSFRGGSPLHFGNGTRLTVT.

The chain is built from TRBV19 and TRBJ2-4; no definite D call. V lost 3 bases to trimming and J lost 2 bases, with 11 bases between them. CDR3 length equals 15 residues. CDR1 is LNHDA and CDR2 is SQIVND in the germline V gene (reference sequence). In DNA form, the CDR3 reads TGTGCCAGTAGTATGGGTAGGCTGACCAAAAACATTCAGTACTTC. Its protein is CASSMGRLTKNIQYF. The variable domain in full, completed from reference TRBV19 and TRBJ2-4, reads DGGITQSPKYLFRKEGQNVTLSCEQNLNHDAMYWYRQDPGQGLRLIYYSQIVNDFQKGDIAEGYSVSREKKESFPLTVTSAQKNPTAFYLCASSMGRLTKNIQYFGAGTRLSVL.

V is TRBV7-8 and J is TRBJ1-6, with TRBD1 matching over 7 bases. V shed 5 bases and J 4 bases; nucleotides not matched to a gene: 11. This CDR3 has 17 residues. Looked up from germline, CDR1 is SGHVS and CDR2 is FQNEAQ. CDR3 sequence: CASSAGQRGGYNSPLHF. DNA of the CDR3: TGTGCCAGCAGCGCGGGACAGCGAGGGGGGTATAATTCACCCCTCCACTTT.

The chain employs TRBV6-5 and TRBJ1-5, with D possibly matching TRBD1 (5 bases). CDR1 and CDR2 from the germline V gene are MNHEY and SVGAGI. The CDR3 sequence is 11 residues long. The V end lost 6 bases, the J end lost 13 bases, and 13 bases lay between the germline ends. The CDR3 loop reads CASRLPGPQHF. The CDR3 DNA sequence: TGTGCCAGCAGGCTCCCGGGACCGCAGCATTTT.

The chain employs TRBV13 and TRBJ1-4; possible D gene TRBD1, 5 bases. CDR3 length: 15 amino acids. Trimming cost V 6 bases and J 3 bases, with 14 bases left between them. Germline-derived CDR1 and CDR2 are PRHDT and FYEKMQ (reference sequence). The CDR3 DNA reads as TGTGCCAGCAGTTACAGGCCCTCAGCTAATGAAAAACTGTTTTTT. Its translation is CASSYRPSANEKLFF.

This clone was recorded once. The chain employs TRBV2 and TRBJ2-7; D is possibly TRBD1 (6 bases). The CDR3 is made up of 13 amino acids. The V end lost 7 bases, the J end lost 0 bases, and 10 bases lay between the germline ends. CDR1 SNHLY and CDR2 FYNNEI come from the germline V gene. CDR3 coding DNA: TGTGCCAGCATACGGGACATCTCCTACGAGCAGTACTTC. As protein: CASIRDISYEQYF.

The chain employs TRBV11-2 and TRBJ1-6, with 7 bases aligning to TRBD1. The CDR3 is 16 amino acids. Per the germline V gene, CDR1 is SGHAT and CDR2 is FQNNGV. The V gene end was trimmed by 0 bases and the J gene end by 3 bases; junction bases not matched to a gene: 2. CDR3 in amino acids: CASSLEPGGYNSPLHF. CDR3 nucleotides: TGTGCCAGCAGCTTAGAACCAGGGGGCTATAATTCACCCCTCCACTTT.

The chain has TRBV5-4 and TRBJ1-5, with D possibly TRBD1 on 5 matching bases. Per germline, CDR1 SGHNT and CDR2 YYREEE (reference sequence). CDR3 length equals 14 residues. The ends were cut back, 2 bases at V and 9 bases at J, with 15 bases in the middle. The CDR3 protein is CASSLDSGEGPQHF. DNA of the CDR3: TGTGCCAGCAGCTTAGACAGTGGGGAGGGGCCCCAGCATTTT. The variable domain in full, completed from reference TRBV5-4 and TRBJ1-5, reads ETGVTQSPTHLIKTRGQQVTLRCSSQSGHNTVSWYQQALGQGPQFIFQYYREEENGRGNFPPRFSGLQFPNYSSELNVNALELDDSALYLCASSLDSGEGPQHFGDGTRLSIL.

The chain recombines TRBV28 with TRBJ1-1, with 10 bases identical to TRBD1. V was pared by 6 bases and J by 1 base, with 5 bases of the junction left unmatched. The CDR3 totals 15 residues. Germline-derived CDR1 and CDR2 are MDHEN and SYDVKM. This CDR3 reads CASRAGTGANTEAFF. In DNA form, the CDR3 reads TGTGCCAGCAGGGCGGGGACAGGGGCGAACACTGAAGCTTTCTTT.

This clone has a single count. The chain joins TRBV4-3 to TRBJ1-2, with D hard to call. Trimming left V 0 bases short and J 3 bases short, with 14 bases between. This CDR3 comprises 16 residues. CDR1 and CDR2 from the germline V gene are LGHNA and YSLEER. The CDR3 reads CASSQERGISDYGYTF. The CDR3 DNA follows: TGCGCCAGCAGCCAAGAGCGCGGGATTTCGGACTATGGCTACACCTTC.

This chain uses TRBV10-3 with TRBJ2-5, with 7 bases lining up with TRBD2. The germline V gene has CDR1 ENHRY and CDR2 SYGVKD. This CDR3 region has 13 residues. The ends lost 6 bases at V and 0 bases at J; junction bases unmatched: 1. In DNA form, the CDR3 reads TGTGCCATCAGGAGCGGGAACCAAGAGACCCAGTACTTC. Its protein product is CAIRSGNQETQYF.

This clone was recorded once. CDR3 protein: CSVETQDSGNTIYF. The CDR3 nucleotides are TGCAGCGTTGAAACCCAAGACTCTGGAAACACCATATATTTT. V and J are TRBV29-1 and TRBJ1-3; D unresolved. This CDR3 is built from 14 residues. The germline V gene has CDR1 SQVTM and CDR2 ANQGSEA. V was trimmed by 2 bases and J by 0 bases, leaving 8 bases between them.

The CDR3 nucleotides are TGTGCCAGCAGCTTAGCTGTGGGGGCCTACGAGCAGTACTTC. This sequence encodes CASSLAVGAYEQYF. This chain joins TRBV7-2 and TRBJ2-7, with D perhaps matching TRBD1 or TRBD2 (5 bases each). V lost 0 bases and J lost 2, with 8 bases in between. The CDR3 runs 14 residues. The germline CDR1 and CDR2 sequences are SGHTA and FQGNSA.

The chain combines TRBV9 with TRBJ2-3, with D perhaps being TRBD1 or TRBD2 (5 bases each). The germline V gene encodes CDR1 SGDLS and CDR2 YYNGEE. The CDR3 covers 16 residues. Trimming shortened V by 0 bases and J by 0 bases, and 11 bases separated the two germline ends. The CDR3 DNA reads as TGTGCCAGCAGCGTAGAGGGGACCCCCAGCACAGATACGCAGTATTTT. It codes for CASSVEGTPSTDTQYF.

The chain has TRBV5-1 and TRBJ2-3; D remains ambiguous. CDR1 and CDR2 (germline): SGHRS, YFSETQ. V was shortened by 3 bases and J by 4 bases, with 15 bases between the two germline ends. The CDR3 consists of 15 residues. The CDR3 here is CASSSKAASPDTQYF. The DNA of the CDR3 is TGCGCCAGCAGCTCGAAAGCTGCCTCCCCAGATACGCAGTATTTT.

This chain uses TRBV7-9 with TRBJ1-2; D perhaps matches TRBD1 (6 bases). Germline lookup yields CDR1 SEHNR and CDR2 FQNEAQ (reference sequence). The germline V and J ends were trimmed by 5 bases and 3 bases, with 10 bases remaining between them. CDR3 length: 13 amino acids. CDR3 bases: TGTGCCAGCAGCGCTCGGACAGACTATGGCTACACCTTC. Its translation: CASSARTDYGYTF.

The V call is TRBV7-8, the J call TRBJ2-3; TRBD1 aligns across 8 bases. The V gene end was trimmed by 5 bases and the J gene end by 1 base; junction bases not matched to a gene: 5. CDR1 and CDR2 (germline): SGHVS, FQNEAQ. The CDR3 has 15 amino acids. The CDR3 DNA reads as TGTGCCAGCAGCCAAAACAGGGGGGGCACAGATACGCAGTATTTT. The encoded protein is CASSQNRGGTDTQYF.

In the case of this clone: Other DNA sequences in this sample translate to the same CDR3. The chain uses TRBV5-1 and TRBJ2-5; 13 nucleotides align to TRBD2. J lost 3 bases, V lost 4 bases, and 3 bases had no gene match. This CDR3 comprises 15 residues. From germline, CDR1 is SGHRS and CDR2 YFSETQ. This chain's CDR3 is CASSPGTSGEETQYF. The CDR3 region has the DNA TGCGCCAGCAGCCCTGGGACTAGCGGGGAAGAGACCCAGTACTTC. The complete variable domain, with remaining parts taken from reference TRBV5-1 and TRBJ2-5, reads KAGVTQTPRYLIKTRGQQVTLSCSPISGHRSVSWYQQTPGQGLQFLFEYFSETQRNKGNFPGRFSGRQFSNSRSEMNVSTLELGDSALYLCASSPGTSGEETQYFGPGTRLLVL.

The V gene is TRBV5-6, the J gene TRBJ1-4; maybe TRBD1 (6 bases). V was trimmed by 4 bases and J by 4 bases, leaving 14 bases between them. Germline loops: CDR1 SGHDT, CDR2 YYEEEE. This CDR3 contains 15 residues. The CDR3 spells CASSDYRVHNEKLFF. CDR3 coding DNA: TGTGCCAGCAGCGATTACAGGGTCCATAATGAAAAACTGTTTTTT.

The V gene is TRBV9, the J gene TRBJ1-3; D unclear. V was pared by 3 bases and J by 0 bases, with 13 bases between. The CDR3 loop spans 16 amino acids. Per germline, CDR1 SGDLS and CDR2 YYNGEE. The CDR3 nucleotides read TGTGCCAGCAGCGCCGCGGCAGGACTCTCTGGAAACACCATATATTTT. Its protein is CASSAAAGLSGNTIYF.

The chain recombines TRBV18 with TRBJ2-1, with D possibly matching TRBD2 (7 bases). Trimming took off 0 bases at V and 4 bases at J, with 10 bases between the two ends. The length of the CDR3 is 15 residues. Per the germline V gene, CDR1 is KGHSH and CDR2 is LQKENI. The CDR3 region is CASSPPGGAYNEQFF. The CDR3 DNA reads TGTGCCAGCTCACCACCTGGGGGGGCGTACAATGAGCAGTTCTTC.

The CDR3 DNA reads as TGTGCCAGCAGTGAAGCGCGGGGGGGACAGGGGGCCCGGTATTTT. It translates to CASSEARGGQGARYF. The chain is built from TRBV6-1 and TRBJ2-3, with 12 bases matching TRBD1. Germline CDR1 MNHNS, CDR2 SASEGT. J lost 14 bases, V lost 0 bases, and 9 bases had no gene match. This CDR3 comprises 15 residues.

The chain recombines TRBV5-4 with TRBJ1-4; D might be TRBD1 (5 bases). Germline values: CDR1 SGHNT, CDR2 YYREEE (reference sequence). V shed 2 bases and J shed 5 bases, with 16 bases lying between them. The CDR3 has 16 amino acids. The CDR3 reads CASSFGARGKNEKLFF. The CDR3 bases are TGTGCCAGCAGCTTTGGGGCTCGGGGGAAAAATGAAAAACTGTTTTTT.

The chain is built from TRBV11-2 and TRBJ1-1; D not certain. CDR1 and CDR2 (germline): SGHAT, FQNNGV. CDR3 length equals 14 residues. Trimming removed 2 bases at V and 6 bases at J, with 13 bases between. The CDR3 here is CASSLRLSGPEAFF. The DNA of the CDR3 is TGTGCCAGCAGCTTAAGGCTGTCGGGCCCTGAAGCTTTCTTT. The variable domain in full, completed from reference TRBV11-2 and TRBJ1-1, reads EAGVAQSPRYKIIEKRQSVAFWCNPISGHATLYWYQQILGQGPKLLIQFQNNGVVDDSQLPKDRFSAERLKGVDSTLKIQPAKLEDSAVYLCASSLRLSGPEAFFGQGTRLTVV.